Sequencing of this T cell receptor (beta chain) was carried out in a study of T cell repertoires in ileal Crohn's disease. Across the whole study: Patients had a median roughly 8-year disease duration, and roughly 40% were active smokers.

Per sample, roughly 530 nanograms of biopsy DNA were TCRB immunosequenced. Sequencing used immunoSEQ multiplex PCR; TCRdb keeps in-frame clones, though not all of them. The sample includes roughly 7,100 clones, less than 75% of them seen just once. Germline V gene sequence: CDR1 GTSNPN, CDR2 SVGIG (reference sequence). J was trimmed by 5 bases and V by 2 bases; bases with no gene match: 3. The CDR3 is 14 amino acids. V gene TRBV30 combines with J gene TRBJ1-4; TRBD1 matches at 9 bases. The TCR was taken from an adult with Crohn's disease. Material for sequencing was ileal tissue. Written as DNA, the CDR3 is TGTGCCTGGAGTCTGGGACAGGGCAATGAAAAACTGTTTTTT. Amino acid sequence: CAWSLGQGNEKLFF. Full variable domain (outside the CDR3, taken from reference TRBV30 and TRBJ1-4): SQTIHQWPATLVQPVGSPLSLECTVEGTSNPNLYWYRQAAGRGLQLLFYSVGIGQISSEVPQNLSASRPQDRQFILSSKKLLLSDSGFYLCAWSLGQGNEKLFFGSGTQLSVL.